A single sample gave rise to the 20 T cell receptor beta chains below, sequenced in a study of blood T cells in healthy people across ages. Primed by a sample-barcoded 5' primer and a J-beta primer mix, a second PCR proceeded for 7 to 11 cycles. TCRdb independently ran MiXCR on the 5' RACE reads; one entry per CDR3 protein. This table has around 650,000 distinct CDR3 sequences, approximately 29% appearing once. The sequencing sample was made of blood. These receptors were obtained from a woman at least 80 years old in good health.

This clonotype was seen repeatedly, ten times or more. J is TRBJ1-6 and V is TRBV7-2; tentatively, D is TRBD1 (5 bases). The ends were cut back, 4 bases at V and 7 bases at J, with 17 bases in the middle. The CDR3 consists of 16 residues. CDR1 is SGHTA and CDR2 is FQGNSA in the germline V gene. The CDR3, as DNA: TGTGCCAGCAGCTCCGGTGCGGGCAGGGCGAATTCACCCCTCCACTTT. This sequence encodes CASSSGAGRANSPLHF.

V and J are TRBV27 and TRBJ1-1, with a tentative D call TRBD1 (6 bases). CDR3 length equals 14 residues. Trimming removed 8 bases from V and 3 bases from J, with 16 bases in between. Looked up from germline, CDR1 is MNHEY and CDR2 is SMNVEV (reference sequence). In DNA form, the CDR3 reads TGTGCCAGCTCAGCAGGGGTTGGGCACACTGAAGCTTTCTTT. Translating it yields CASSAGVGHTEAFF.

This clonotype was seen repeatedly, ten times or more. The V and J genes are TRBV6-1 and TRBJ2-7, with TRBD1 as a possible D gene (5 bases). The CDR3 is 12 amino acids. V was clipped by 6 bases and J by 1 base, with 7 bases between them. Germline CDR1 is MNHNS and CDR2 is SASEGT. The CDR3 spells CASRAGSYEQYF. The DNA of the CDR3 is TGTGCCAGCAGGGCAGGGTCCTACGAGCAGTACTTC.

This clonotype appeared many times. The rearrangement joins TRBV6-2 or TRBV6-3 to TRBJ2-1, with D uncertain. V lost 4 bases and J 8 bases, leaving 9 bases between the germline ends. CDR3 length: 12 amino acids. Germline-derived CDR1 and CDR2 are MNHEY and SVGEGT. The CDR3 is CASSFSTYEQFF. CDR3 coding DNA: TGTGCCAGCAGTTTCTCTACATATGAGCAGTTCTTC.

This clonotype turned up a few times. The CDR3 here is CASSVDGGAQHF. The CDR3 DNA reads as TGTGCCAGCAGCGTAGATGGAGGGGCCCAGCATTTT. V is TRBV9 and J is TRBJ1-5, with D perhaps TRBD1 (5 bases). The length of the CDR3 is 12 residues. CDR1 and CDR2 from the germline V gene are SGDLS and YYNGEE. V shed 0 bases and J shed 11 bases, with 9 bases lying between them. The whole variable domain, filled in from reference TRBV9 and TRBJ1-5, reads DSGVTQTPKHLITATGQRVTLRCSPRSGDLSVYWYQQSLDQGLQFLIQYYNGEERAKGNILERFSAQQFPDLHSELNLSSLELGDSALYFCASSVDGGAQHFGDGTRLSIL.

This clonotype has only a few counts. V is TRBV4-2 and J is TRBJ2-1, with 10 bases matching TRBD1. Germline loops: CDR1 LGHNA, CDR2 YNFKEQ. This CDR3 comprises 17 residues. V shed 3 bases, J shed 4 bases, and the junction held 9 bases outside the gene matches. CDR3 protein: CASSQNLGTGAYNEQFF. The CDR3 DNA sequence: TGTGCCAGCAGCCAGAACCTTGGGACAGGGGCTTACAATGAGCAGTTCTTC.

This clonotype was picked up many times. V usage is TRBV12-3 or TRBV12-4 and J usage is TRBJ1-2, with D tentatively TRBD1 (5 bases). Trimming shortened V by 7 bases and J by 4 bases, and 16 bases separated the two germline ends. The CDR3 sequence is 14 residues long. The CDR3 here is CASILGQGGYGYTF. CDR3 sequence (DNA): TGTGCCAGCATCCTTGGGCAGGGCGGCTATGGCTACACCTTC.

The rearrangement joins TRBV20-1 to TRBJ2-7, with D possibly TRBD2 on 5 matching bases. Trimming left V 4 bases short and J 0 bases short, with 16 bases between. Germline assignment: CDR1 DFQATT and CDR2 SNEGSKA (reference sequence). This CDR3 is 15 amino acids long. The CDR3, as DNA: TGCAGTGCTACTTCGATCCGGGATAGCTCCTACGAGCAGTACTTC. It translates to CSATSIRDSSYEQYF.

This clonotype was detected ten times or more. The chain couples TRBV24-1 to TRBJ2-4; the D gene is possibly TRBD1 (6 bases). Per germline, CDR1 KGHDR and CDR2 SFDVKD. V was shortened by 5 bases and J by 5 bases, with 6 bases between the two germline ends. The CDR3 has 12 amino acids. CDR3 residues: CATSAGENIQYF. The CDR3 nucleotides are TGTGCCACCAGTGCAGGGGAAAACATTCAGTACTTC.

As concerns this clonotype: It may be a read error: a sequence one base away is much more abundant. The chain recombines TRBV20-1 with TRBJ2-7; 9 nucleotides match TRBD1. CDR3 length: 15 amino acids. The V and J ends lost 6 bases and 2 bases, in that order; junction bases with no gene match: 11. Germline assignment: CDR1 DFQATT and CDR2 SNEGSKA (reference sequence). CDR3 region: CSAERGDRGTYEQYF. The CDR3, as DNA: TGCAGTGCAGAGAGGGGAGACAGGGGGACCTACGAGCAGTACTTC.

To note about this clonotype: One base away lies a much larger clone, so this may be a sequencing read error. The rearrangement joins TRBV20-1 to TRBJ2-5; possibly TRBD2 for D (5 bases). The end of the DNA is better explained by TRBJ2-7, so the J call may be wrong. The CDR3 consists of 16 residues. From germline, CDR1 is DFQATT and CDR2 SNEGSKA (reference sequence). CDR3 DNA sequence: TGCAGTGCTAGAGATCTCATGGAACTAGACCAAGGCGAGCAGTACTTC. It is translated as CSARDLMELDQGEQYF.

Worth noting for this clonotype: The junction differs from germline at one of its ends, possibly a read error. CDR3 protein: CASSLSGQSSYNELFF. The CDR3 DNA follows: TGTGCCAGCAGTTTATCGGGACAAAGCTCCTACAATGAGCTGTTCTTC. The genes are TRBV28 and TRBJ2-1; D perhaps matches TRBD1 (6 bases). Germline lookup yields CDR1 MDHEN and CDR2 SYDVKM. The CDR3 consists of 16 residues. Together with reference TRBV28 and TRBJ2-1, the CDR3 gives the full variable domain: DVKVTQSSRYLVKRTGEKVFLECVQDMDHENMFWYRQDPGLGLRLIYFSYDVKMKEKGDIPEGYSVSREKKERFSLILESASTNQTSMYLCASSLSGQSSYNELFFGPGTRLTVL.

In the case of this clonotype: One base away lies a much larger clone, so this may be a sequencing read error. The J gene is TRBJ2-1, the V gene TRBV7-7, with 9 nucleotides matching TRBD1. The CDR3 is 16 residues long. From germline, CDR1 is SSHAT and CDR2 FNYEAQ (reference sequence). CDR3 in amino acids: CASSLGDRVTRGEQFF. The CDR3 coding sequence is TGTGCTAGCAGCTTAGGGGACAGGGTAACCCGCGGAGAGCAGTTCTTC.

This clonotype was counted ten times or more. The V call is TRBV5-1, the J call TRBJ2-1, with 9 positions matching TRBD1. The CDR3 is 15 residues long. The germline V gene encodes CDR1 SGHRS and CDR2 YFSETQ. V was clipped by 4 bases and J by 7 bases; unmatched bases: 9. The chain's CDR3 is CASSPGTGPANEQFF. The CDR3 DNA follows: TGCGCCAGCAGCCCTGGGACAGGGCCTGCTAATGAGCAGTTCTTC.

This rearrangement joins TRBV29-1 to TRBJ2-4, with TRBD1 identical over 8 bases. The CDR3 runs to 13 residues. The germline gives CDR1 SQVTM, CDR2 ANQGSEA. The V and J ends lost 6 bases and 8 bases, in that order; junction bases with no gene match: 9. The CDR3 protein is CSVKTGAPDIQYF. The CDR3 nucleotides are TGCAGCGTCAAGACAGGGGCTCCGGACATTCAGTACTTC.

The chain couples TRBV18 to TRBJ1-1, with 7 positions matching TRBD1. Trimming cost V 0 bases and J 4 bases; bases outside gene matches: 2. The CDR3 has 14 amino acids. The germline CDR1 and CDR2 sequences are KGHSH and LQKENI. In DNA, the CDR3 is TGTGCCAGCTCACCACCTCGACAGGGCACTGAAGCTTTCTTT. The encoded protein is CASSPPRQGTEAFF.

With regard to this clonotype: This may be a read error: a much more frequent sequence differs by one nucleotide. Since the CDR3 does not end with the conserved phenylalanine or tryptophan, this likely comes from a read error. The gene calls are TRBV7-6 and TRBJ1-2; TRBD1 is a possible D gene (6 bases). CDR1 and CDR2 from the germline V gene are SGHVS and FNYEAQ. The CDR3 sequence is 14 residues long. The germline V and J ends were trimmed by 1 base and 4 bases, with 10 bases remaining between them. The CDR3 region is CASSLVAGAYGYTL. The CDR3 region has the DNA TGTGCCAGCAGCTTAGTCGCAGGGGCCTATGGCTACACCTTG.

In this sample, this clonotype turned up once. The gene calls are TRBV7-9 and TRBJ2-7, with D maybe TRBD1 (6 bases). The CDR3 has 15 amino acids. The V gene lost 5 bases and the J gene lost 4 bases, with 18 bases spanning the gap. CDR1 and CDR2 from the germline V gene are SEHNR and FQNEAQ (reference sequence). This CDR3 reads CASSGPRGSFYEQYF. In nucleotides, the CDR3 is TGTGCCAGCAGCGGACCGAGGGGGTCGTTTTACGAGCAGTACTTC.

Turning to this clonotype: A single base separates this from a much larger clone, so it may be a read error. The V gene is TRBV29-1, the J gene TRBJ1-2; D call uncertain. The CDR3 sequence is 13 residues long. Trimming shortened V by 3 bases and J by 7 bases, and 15 bases separated the two germline ends. The germline CDR1 and CDR2 sequences are SQVTM and ANQGSEA. CDR3 residues: CSVDLSGTLGYTF. In nucleotides, the CDR3 is TGCAGCGTTGACCTGTCCGGTACTCTTGGCTACACCTTC.

This clonotype turned up a few times. This chain links TRBV29-1 with TRBJ2-5; TRBD2 aligns across 8 bases. Germline loops: CDR1 SQVTM, CDR2 ANQGSEA. V was pared by 7 bases and J by 11 bases, with 18 bases of the junction left unmatched. This CDR3 is built from 14 residues. The chain's CDR3 is CSGRAGGGGNEQYF. The CDR3 bases are TGCAGCGGGAGGGCGGGGGGCGGAGGGAATGAGCAGTACTTC.